Following are 7 T cell receptor beta chains from one sample sequenced in a study of T-cell memory formation after mild COVID-19. One entry per CDR3 protein, called by TCRdb with MiXCR from the 5' RACE reads. This sample yields roughly 240,000 distinct CDR3 sequences, of which 15% to 17% are seen a single time; 2.1% belongs to the top ten. Sequencing was done on a sample of PBMCs or a T cell subset sorted from them (not recorded which). The receptors come from an adult woman who had mild COVID-19 (a few samples of this study predate the infection). Cell type and time point are not known.

This clonotype has more than one count but fewer than ten. The rearrangement links TRBV29-1 to TRBJ1-1; D remains ambiguous. Germline V gives CDR1 SQVTM, CDR2 ANQGSEA. V lost 0 bases to trimming and J lost 4 bases, with 6 bases between them. This CDR3 is 12 amino acids long. The CDR3 coding sequence is TGCAGCGTTGAAGACCTTTCCACTGAAGCTTTCTTT. It yields the protein CSVEDLSTEAFF.

This clonotype showed up many times. The V gene is TRBV6-5, the J gene TRBJ2-2; D gene unclear. Per germline, CDR1 MNHEY and CDR2 SVGAGI. The CDR3 consists of 16 residues. V dropped 6 bases and J dropped 0 bases, with 14 bases sitting between them. CDR3 nucleotide sequence: TGTGCCAGCAGCCTAGACGGTCCTACGAACACCGGGGAGCTGTTTTTT. Its translation: CASSLDGPTNTGELFF.

The rearrangement joins TRBV6-5 to TRBJ2-2; D ambiguous. Deletions cut 9 bases from V and 0 bases from J, with 14 bases between. Germline CDR1 reads MNHEY; CDR2 reads SVGAGI. This CDR3 contains 15 residues. CDR3 DNA sequence: TGTGCCAGTCGAACGCGAATAGCGAACACCGGGGAGCTGTTTTTT. Its protein is CASRTRIANTGELFF.

This clonotype was picked up a small number of times. The rearrangement joins TRBV6-6 to TRBJ1-5; D not certain. This CDR3 has 11 amino acids. Germline V CDR1 and CDR2: MNHNY, SVGAGI (reference sequence). V lost 5 bases and J lost 7, with 6 bases in between. CDR3 amino acids: CASSTSQPQHF. CDR3 sequence (DNA): TGTGCCAGCAGTACGAGCCAGCCCCAGCATTTT.

This clonotype was seen a handful of times. The V call is TRBV12-3 or TRBV12-4, the J call TRBJ1-5; maybe TRBD1 (6 bases). This CDR3 comprises 13 residues. V shed 3 bases and J shed 5 bases, with 8 bases lying between them. CDR3 bases: TGTGCCAGCAGTTTTACAGGGCATCAGCCCCAGCATTTT. Encoded protein: CASSFTGHQPQHF.

This clonotype was seen more than once but under ten times. The chain links TRBV12-3 or TRBV12-4 to TRBJ2-2; 7 bases map to TRBD1. The CDR3 runs to 15 residues. Trimming at V came to 6 bases and at J to 0 bases, leaving 4 bases not matched to a gene. Here the CDR3 DNA reads TGTGCCAGCAGATCCGGGACAGCGAACACCGGGGAGCTGTTTTTT. Amino acids: CASRSGTANTGELFF.

In its sample, this clonotype was seen many times. V gene TRBV7-6 combines with J gene TRBJ1-6; D uncertain. The CDR3 consists of 15 residues. CDR1 is SGHVS and CDR2 is FNYEAQ in the germline V gene. Trimming left V 0 bases short and J 7 bases short, with 10 bases between. The CDR3 loop is CASSLASGVNSPLHF. CDR3 nucleotide sequence: TGTGCCAGCAGCTTAGCATCTGGGGTAAATTCACCCCTCCACTTT.